This T cell receptor beta chain is drawn from a study of blood T cell repertoires in COVID-19 (dated by TCRdb to about 2020). Describing the broader study: The collaborator samples originated in the United States, Italy and Spain and spanned the acute and convalescent phases of COVID-19. The material from the prospective study consisted of cDNA or gDNA derived from T cells, B-cell-depleted T cells, or PBMCs. Where available, HLA class I and class II types were taken from metadata supplied by the sample provider and were not determined by assay-based typing. Subjects who had been exposed to COVID-19, were actively infected with it, or had recovered from it provided the deeply sampled blood TCRbeta repertoires that made up the dataset. The samples were drawn from two sources: the first 160 participants of the ongoing ImmuneRACE study, and approximately 1,300 subjects contributed by 6 global collaborators. The repertoires were made available in a free public database intended to serve as a resource for research on the immune response to SARS-CoV-2. Sample metadata almost always included a de-identified subject ID, COVID-19 status, age in years and sex. What the research found in general, with its limitations: The amount of clinical and demographic metadata varied by source and participant and was provided uncurated.

The immunoSEQ Assay, a bias-controlled multiplex PCR, was used to amplify TCRbeta CDR3 regions from genomic DNA. The original methods were these. The number of nucleated cells in each sample was estimated from the amplification of reference gene primers within the assay. To quantify the absolute abundance of each unique TCRbeta CDR3 rearrangement, sequence reads were collapsed and filtered. For each sample, productive Simpson clonality was calculated by taking the square root of Simpson's diversity index across productive rearrangements. Entries here come from immuneACCESS through TCRdb and include only in-frame sequences with V and J called. Some clones fail to appear in such tables; in the studies checked, an unresolved V gene covers under half of the shortfall, and the cause of the remainder is unknown. The V and J calls and clone size are taken from that table; D and trimming were inferred from the DNA. The sample yields over 75,000 clones; about 80% were counted once. Jointly, the top ten make up more than 9% of the sample.

Notes on this clone: Which antigen it targets is not known. No base quality information exists; no much larger clone differs at one position.

The cysteine opens and the phenylalanine closes a CDR3 of 16 amino acids. Only CDR3 DNA remains: 48 bases, in frame from the first base. The collaborating institutions used their own protocols to collect whole blood in K2EDTA tubes. For TCRbeta analysis, collaborator samples were shipped as frozen whole blood, as isolated PBMCs, or as DNA extracted from either sample type. The receptor was derived from a man between 65 and 85 years old with acute or convalescent COVID-19. The sample comprised peripheral blood. The chain is made from TRBV21-1 and TRBJ1-1; TRBD1 reflects the table's D call only, with no check against the DNA. TRBV21-1 is a recognized pseudogene. The nucleotide sequence is TGTGCCAGCAGCAAAGGTGCCGTGACAGGGTTCCCTGAAGCTTTCTTT. It encodes CASSKGAVTGFPEAFF.